Below are 14 T cell receptor beta chains sequenced from a single sample in a study of T cell responses to AZD1222 COVID-19 vaccine (dated by TCRdb to 2020 to 2022). Taken with the paper, the label for time point translates to: about 28 days (+/-7) after the second vaccine dose. The library came from the immunoSEQ multiplex PCR assay. TCRdb limited this immuneACCESS table to in-frame rearrangements with V and J called. A share of clones is missing; checked studies link under half to unresolved V genes, and the rest is unexplained. The sample has about 89,000 clones on record, around 83% of them singletons. Together, the top ten hold 5.6% of the sample. Specimen: peripheral blood, collected 28 days after the second AZD1222 dose. The receptors here all came from an adult who received the AZD1222 COVID-19 vaccine.

This clone has more than one count but fewer than ten. This chain joins TRBV4-2 and TRBJ2-7; 9 positions agree with TRBD2. Germline V lookup: CDR1 LGHNA, CDR2 YNFKEQ. The CDR3 is 15 residues long. The V gene end was trimmed by 0 bases and the J gene end by 6 bases; junction bases not matched to a gene: 6. The CDR3 bases are TGTGCCAGCAGCCAAGATTTAGCGGGAGTGAGCGAGCAGTACTTC. Amino acids: CASSQDLAGVSEQYF.

The rearrangement links TRBV6-2 or TRBV6-3 to TRBJ1-2; tentative D call: TRBD1 (5 bases). Germline CDR1 MNHEY, CDR2 SVGEGT. This CDR3 is built from 14 residues. V was clipped by 1 base and J by 0 bases, with 6 bases between them. The DNA for the CDR3 is TGTGCCAGCAGTTACTTGGGGGCTAACTATGGCTACACCTTC. Its translation: CASSYLGANYGYTF.

The rearrangement links TRBV5-1 to TRBJ2-2, with unresolved D. This CDR3 is 14 amino acids long. V was pared by 1 base and J by 0 bases, with 4 bases between. Germline V gives CDR1 SGHRS, CDR2 YFSETQ. The CDR3 DNA follows: TGCGCCAGCAGCTTGTCTACGAACACCGGGGAGCTGTTTTTT. This codes for CASSLSTNTGELFF.

This clone was observed a few times. J is TRBJ2-5 and V is TRBV4-3; possibly TRBD1 for D (7 bases). The germline gives CDR1 LGHNA, CDR2 YSLEER. This CDR3 has 15 amino acids. V gave up 4 bases and J gave up 4 bases, with 16 bases separating them. Here the CDR3 reads CASSPRQGGRETQYF. CDR3 in DNA: TGCGCCAGCAGCCCTAGACAGGGAGGCCGAGAGACCCAGTACTTC.

The CDR3 nucleotides read TGCGCCAGCAGCCGGGACCTGGGGGACTACGAGCAGTACTTC. Protein sequence: CASSRDLGDYEQYF. The rearrangement links TRBV4-1 to TRBJ2-7; D assignment may be TRBD1 or TRBD2 (5 bases each). The V gene's germline CDR1 is MGHRA and CDR2 YSYEKL. Trimming removed 4 bases at V and 3 bases at J, with 13 bases between. The CDR3 totals 14 residues.

The chain carries TRBV5-6 and TRBJ2-3; a weak D match, TRBD2 (6 bases). The CDR3 totals 14 residues. V was shortened by 3 bases and J by 2 bases, with 10 bases between the two germline ends. From germline, CDR1 is SGHDT and CDR2 YYEEEE. The CDR3 region is CASSSGTYTDTQYF. CDR3 DNA: TGTGCCAGCAGCTCCGGGACTTACACAGATACGCAGTATTTT. Complete variable domain (other parts from reference TRBV5-6 and TRBJ2-3): DAGVTQSPTHLIKTRGQQVTLRCSPKSGHDTVSWYQQALGQGPQFIFQYYEEEERQRGNFPDRFSGHQFPNYSSELNVNALLLGDSALYLCASSSGTYTDTQYFGPGTRLTVL.

The chain employs TRBV5-6 and TRBJ2-7; TRBD1 might be the D (6 bases). The CDR3 loop spans 14 amino acids. Germline V gene data show CDR1 as SGHDT and CDR2 as YYEEEE. V lost 2 bases and J 3 bases, leaving 12 bases between the germline ends. The chain's CDR3 is CASSFGQGIYEQYF. The CDR3 DNA sequence: TGTGCCAGCAGCTTCGGGCAGGGGATCTACGAGCAGTACTTC.

This chain joins TRBV29-1 and TRBJ2-5, with 11 bases fitting TRBD1. Looked up from germline, CDR1 is SQVTM and CDR2 is ANQGSEA. This CDR3 spans 13 amino acids. V dropped 8 bases and J dropped 5; count of bases not matched to a gene: 7. The CDR3 sequence: CSILRDRGETQYF. CDR3 in DNA: TGCAGCATTCTCCGGGACAGGGGGGAGACCCAGTACTTC.

The chain joins TRBV4-1 to TRBJ1-5, with 7 bases fitting TRBD1. CDR3 length: 15 amino acids. CDR1 and CDR2 from the germline V gene are MGHRA and YSYEKL. The V segment lost 5 bases and the J segment 4 bases; nucleotides outside the gene matches: 8. CDR3 loop: CASSSSFRGNQPQHF. The CDR3 DNA sequence: TGCGCCAGCAGCTCTTCCTTCAGGGGGAATCAGCCCCAGCATTTT.

The chain employs TRBV19 and TRBJ2-1; D unresolved. The CDR3 is made up of 16 amino acids. Trimming shortened V by 4 bases and J by 5 bases, and 18 bases separated the two germline ends. Germline CDR1 LNHDA, CDR2 SQIVND (reference sequence). CDR3 in amino acids: CASSTPRVGGNNEQFF. The CDR3 DNA sequence: TGTGCCAGTAGTACCCCCCGAGTCGGTGGGAACAATGAGCAGTTCTTC.

The chain joins TRBV19 to TRBJ2-7; the D gene is possibly TRBD2 (5 bases). Germline V gene lookup returns CDR1 LNHDA and CDR2 SQIVND (reference sequence). V was cut by 5 bases and J by 3 bases, with 11 bases left in between. The CDR3 spans 13 residues. The CDR3 nucleotides read TGTGCCAGTAGTTATCGGGAAAACTACGAGCAGTACTTC. As protein: CASSYRENYEQYF.

V gene TRBV6-5 combines with J gene TRBJ1-6, with D maybe TRBD1 (5 bases). Per the germline V gene, CDR1 is MNHEY and CDR2 is SVGAGI. The CDR3 runs 15 residues. V was trimmed by 2 bases and J by 9 bases, leaving 14 bases between them. The CDR3 coding sequence is TGTGCCAGCAGTTACGGGGGGACGACGGGTTCACCCCTCCACTTT. Translation gives CASSYGGTTGSPLHF.

V usage is TRBV5-1 and J usage is TRBJ1-5; 7 bases fit TRBD1. Looked up from germline, CDR1 is SGHRS and CDR2 is YFSETQ. V was pared by 4 bases and J by 5 bases, with 6 bases of the junction left unmatched. CDR3 size: 14 residues. The CDR3 coding sequence is TGCGCCAGCAGCCCCGGGACAGATTATCAGCCCCAGCATTTT. Its protein product is CASSPGTDYQPQHF.

The V call is TRBV12-3 or TRBV12-4, the J call TRBJ2-2, with no clear D. The CDR3 is 11 residues long. V lost 6 bases to trimming and J lost 4 bases, with 3 bases between them. The CDR3 DNA reads TGTGCCAGCAGAATCACCGGGGAGCTGTTTTTT. This sequence encodes CASRITGELFF.